Listed below are T cell receptor beta chains from one sample, sequenced in a study of T cell responses to AZD1222 COVID-19 vaccine. Sequencing was performed with immunoSEQ multiplex PCR; in TCRdb, only in-frame clones are kept and a portion is missing. The sample yields approximately 110,000 clones, under 90% seen once. Here the sequenced sample was peripheral blood, taken on day 0 of AZD1222 vaccination. These receptors came from an adult in good health. Each CDR3 is given with its conserved first and last residue. D genes are given only for firm matches. Only some rows state a clone size, as once, few, many or a class for expanded clones.

CDR3: CASKAVSYNEQFF
DNA: TGTGCCAGCAAGGCGGTCTCCTACAATGAGCAGTTCTTC
size: -
J: TRBJ2-1
V: TRBV6-5
D: -

CDR3: CASSHSGSSGNTIYF
DNA: TGTGCCAGCAGTCACTCTGGGAGCTCTGGAAACACCATATATTTT
size: few
J: TRBJ1-3
V: TRBV6-5
D: -

CDR3: CASRRDGANYGYTF
DNA: TGTGCCAGCAGGAGGGACGGAGCTAACTATGGCTACACCTTC
size: -
J: TRBJ1-2
V: TRBV27
D: -

CDR3: CASSLGFGVNEKLFF
DNA: TGTGCCAGCAGCTTGGGTTTTGGGGTTAATGAAAAACTGTTTTTT
size: -
J: TRBJ1-4
V: TRBV5-6
D: -

CDR3: CASSRGGYEQYF
DNA: TGTGCCAGCAGCCGGGGGGGGTACGAGCAGTACTTC
size: once
J: TRBJ2-7
V: TRBV3-1/TRBV3-2
D: TRBD2

CDR3: CASSLENFRTDTQYF
DNA: TGCGCCAGCAGCTTAGAGAACTTTCGGACAGATACGCAGTATTTT
size: -
J: TRBJ2-3
V: TRBV5-1
D: -

CDR3: CASSRTGLAGEGAGELFF
DNA: TGTGCCAGCAGCCGAACGGGACTAGCGGGAGAGGGAGCCGGGGAGCTGTTTTTT
size: -
J: TRBJ2-2
V: TRBV7-8
D: TRBD2

CDR3: CASSLGTGSESSAFF
DNA: TGCGCCAGCAGCTTGGGGACAGGGAGCGAGTCCTCGGCTTTCTTT
size: -
J: TRBJ1-1
V: TRBV5-1
D: TRBD1

CDR3: CSVGSAGTGFKNIQYF
DNA: TGCAGCGTCGGCTCTGCCGGGACAGGGTTTAAAAACATTCAGTACTTC
size: -
J: TRBJ2-4
V: TRBV29-1
D: TRBD1

CDR3: CASSSGSNYGYTF
DNA: TGTGCCAGCAGCTCGGGCAGTAACTATGGCTACACCTTC
size: -
J: TRBJ1-2
V: TRBV3-1/TRBV3-2
D: -

CDR3: CASSLGGGSTGELFF
DNA: TGTGCCAGCAGTTTAGGGGGGGGTTCCACCGGGGAGCTGTTTTTT
size: once
J: TRBJ2-2
V: TRBV28
D: TRBD2

CDR3: CASSQHVTGTGANEQFF
DNA: TGTGCCAGCAGCCAACATGTGACCGGGACAGGGGCCAATGAGCAGTTCTTC
size: -
J: TRBJ2-1
V: TRBV3-1/TRBV3-2
D: TRBD1

CDR3: CASSLVGEITNEKLFF
DNA: TGTGCCAGCAGTTTAGTAGGGGAGATTACCAATGAAAAACTGTTTTTT
size: -
J: TRBJ1-4
V: TRBV27
D: -

CDR3: CATSDTQGGADTQYF
DNA: TGTGCCACCAGTGACACTCAGGGAGGGGCAGATACGCAGTATTTT
size: -
J: TRBJ2-3
V: TRBV24-1
D: TRBD2

CDR3: CASSMGTSGGPDTQYF
DNA: TGTGCCAGTAGTATGGGGACTAGCGGGGGGCCAGATACGCAGTATTTT
size: -
J: TRBJ2-3
V: TRBV19
D: TRBD2

CDR3: CAISEGLAGGYEQFF
DNA: TGTGCCATCAGTGAGGGACTAGCGGGAGGGTATGAGCAGTTCTTC
size: -
J: TRBJ2-1
V: TRBV10-3
D: TRBD2

CDR3: CASSYSYGNEQFF
DNA: TGTGCCAGCAGTTACTCATATGGCAATGAGCAGTTCTTC
size: -
J: TRBJ2-1
V: TRBV6-5
D: -

CDR3: CASSLAVGTGQPQHF
DNA: TGTGCCAGCAGCTTAGCAGTAGGGACGGGGCAGCCCCAGCATTTT
size: -
J: TRBJ1-5
V: TRBV7-2
D: -

CDR3: CASRRDVNSNQPQHF
DNA: TGTGCCAGTAGACGGGACGTTAATAGCAATCAGCCCCAGCATTTT
size: once
J: TRBJ1-5
V: TRBV19
D: -

CDR3: CASSEAGTALAKNIQYF
DNA: TGTGCCAGCAGCGAAGCCGGGACAGCCCTAGCCAAAAACATTCAGTACTTC
size: -
J: TRBJ2-4
V: TRBV7-6
D: TRBD1

CDR3: CASSLGLAGVSNEQFF
DNA: TGTGCCAGCAGCCTCGGACTAGCGGGAGTGAGTAATGAGCAGTTCTTC
size: -
J: TRBJ2-1
V: TRBV5-4
D: TRBD2

CDR3: CASSDSPGTLLGYGYTF
DNA: TGTGCCAGCAGCGACTCCCCCGGGACCCTCTTGGGCTATGGCTACACCTTC
size: few
J: TRBJ1-2
V: TRBV9
D: -

CDR3: CASSHRTSGSGSYNEQFF
DNA: TGTGCCAGCAGCCACCGGACTAGCGGGTCGGGGTCCTACAATGAGCAGTTCTTC
size: once
J: TRBJ2-1
V: TRBV3-1/TRBV3-2
D: TRBD2

CDR3: CASSLGGINQPQHF
DNA: TGCGCCAGCAGCTTGGGGGGGATCAATCAGCCCCAGCATTTT
size: -
J: TRBJ1-5
V: TRBV5-1
D: -

CDR3: CASSVALAGGEISSYNEQFF
DNA: TGTGCCAGCAGCGTAGCTCTAGCGGGAGGAGAAATTAGCTCCTACAATGAGCAGTTCTTC
size: -
J: TRBJ2-1
V: TRBV9
D: TRBD2

CDR3: CASSHRDRGNGANVLTF
DNA: TGTGCCAGCAGCCATCGGGACAGGGGAAACGGGGCCAACGTCCTGACTTTC
size: -
J: TRBJ2-6
V: TRBV3-1/TRBV3-2
D: TRBD1

CDR3: CASSLEENYEQYF
DNA: TGTGCCAGCAGTTTAGAGGAGAACTACGAGCAGTACTTC
size: -
J: TRBJ2-7
V: TRBV12-3/TRBV12-4
D: -